These 6 T cell receptor beta chains share one sample of origin, sequenced in a study of CD8+CD57+ T cells in acquired aplastic anemia. The template used for profiling TCR beta VDJ and CDR3 was genomic DNA. Each CDR3 protein gets one entry after TCRdb re-called the reads with MiXCR. The table lists 90,000 to 130,000 distinct CDR3 sequences, around 49% of them singletons, with about a third in the top ten. Source material: sorted CD4+, CD8+, or CD8+CD57+ T cells (not recorded which) from PBMCs. Receptors were obtained from a human donor in good health, serving as a control.

The V and J genes are TRBV2 and TRBJ1-2; 10 bases match TRBD1. This CDR3 comprises 15 residues. Germline V gene sequence: CDR1 SNHLY, CDR2 FYNNEI. The trim removed 6 bases at V and 1 base at J, leaving 5 bases unmatched. The CDR3 loop reads CASSGTGDDNYGYTF. CDR3 nucleotides: TGTGCCAGCAGCGGGACAGGGGATGATAACTATGGCTACACCTTC. Full variable domain (remainder filled in from reference TRBV2 and TRBJ1-2): EPEVTQTPSHQVTQMGQEVILRCVPISNHLYFYWYRQILGQKVEFLVSFYNNEISEKSEIFDDQFSVERPDGSNFTLKIRSTKLEDSAMYFCASSGTGDDNYGYTFGSGTRLTVV.

This clonotype was observed many times. V usage is TRBV6-1 and J usage is TRBJ2-7, with D possibly matching TRBD1 (5 bases). Trimming took 3 bases from V and 6 from J, leaving 6 bases between them. The CDR3 extends over 11 amino acids. Germline loops: CDR1 MNHNS, CDR2 SASEGT. The CDR3 is CASSDGAEQYF. The CDR3 nucleotides read TGTGCCAGCAGTGATGGGGCCGAGCAGTACTTC.

There are a few counts of this clonotype. The chain couples TRBV20-1 to TRBJ2-7, with D perhaps matching TRBD2 (7 bases). Germline V lookup: CDR1 DFQATT, CDR2 SNEGSKA (reference sequence). CDR3 length: 14 amino acids. Trimming removed 6 bases from V and 1 base from J, with 16 bases in between. CDR3 protein: CSAERGGESYEQYF. The CDR3 nucleotides read TGCAGTGCCGAAAGAGGGGGGGAATCCTACGAGCAGTACTTC.

V and J are TRBV10-2 and TRBJ1-2; possibly TRBD1 for D (5 bases). The CDR3 covers 13 residues. CDR1 and CDR2 from the germline V gene are WSHSY and SAAADI. Deletions cut 8 bases from V and 0 bases from J, with 10 bases between. This CDR3 is CASSSGANYGYTF. CDR3 nucleotide sequence: TGCGCCAGCTCTTCGGGGGCTAACTATGGCTACACCTTC.

The rearrangement links TRBV10-1 to TRBJ2-7; D possibly corresponds to TRBD2 (6 bases). Germline lookup yields CDR1 WNHNN and CDR2 SYGVQD (reference sequence). Between the trimmed V and J ends, which lost 2 bases and 2 bases, there was a span of 7 bases. The CDR3 length is 13 residues. Here the CDR3 reads CASSEAGTYEQYF. The CDR3 bases are TGCGCCAGCAGTGAGGCGGGAACCTACGAGCAGTACTTC.

This clonotype was detected many times. The chain is built from TRBV5-1 and TRBJ2-1; weak D call: TRBD2 (5 bases). Germline-derived CDR1 and CDR2 are SGHRS and YFSETQ. The CDR3 loop spans 12 amino acids. V was shortened by 2 bases and J by 8 bases, with 8 bases between the two germline ends. The CDR3 is CASSLVGDEQFF. The CDR3 DNA follows: TGCGCCAGCAGCTTAGTCGGGGATGAGCAGTTCTTC.